This TCR beta chain was sequenced during a study of CD8 T cells in ankylosing spondylitis (dated by TCRdb to about 2017). About the investigation overall: T cell receptor beta repertoires were profiled in healthy donors and ankylosing spondylitis patients so that disease-linked TCR variants could be found. The whole study cohort included over 85 healthy donors and some 27 ankylosing spondylitis patients. Peripheral blood was sampled, and synovial fluid was additionally collected from ankylosing spondylitis patients.

Instrument on record: Illumina HiSeq 2500. TCR beta libraries were prepared by quantitative 5'-RACE with molecular barcodes. For the original study's pipeline: A new computational method based on a probabilistic model of VDJ rearrangement was used to identify disease-linked TCR variants. TCRdb reprocessing: public reads trimmed at Q25 with fastp, clones called with MiXCR, in-frame beta chains kept. Every entry covers one CDR3 protein and lists the most common genes and DNA from its rows. The V and J calls and clone size come from TCRdb's table, not from the authors' own analysis. This sample has 300,000 to 400,000 distinct CDR3 sequences in its table, and under 15% of those were observed once. The ten most abundant clones make up roughly 1.1% of the sample. From V the trimming removes 6 bases and from J it removes 2 bases, while the gene matches leave 7 bases of the junction unaccounted for. CDR3 length: 15 amino acids, cysteine to phenylalanine. Only the CDR3 DNA is retained, 45 bases long and in frame from the first base. For CDR1 and CDR2, the germline V gene (reference sequence) lists DFQATT and SNEGSKA.

The paper's findings and limits, for the study overall: A TCR beta motif of several highly homologous amino acid variants appeared characteristic of blood from ankylosing spondylitis patients. Some motif variants were previously reported in synovial fluid and blood of reactive arthritis patients, suggesting common disease-initiation mechanisms. The disease-linked clones showed a CD8+ phenotype and occurred at relatively low frequencies in peripheral blood. Significant enrichment of the disease-linked clones was reported in matched synovial fluid samples from ankylosing spondylitis patients.

With respect to this clonotype: Its antigen is unknown. Nothing much larger sits one base from this clone, and base qualities are not available.

The sequencing input was blood, either unsorted or a sorted T cell fraction (not recorded which). The rearrangement joined TRBV20-1 to TRBJ2-3; 11 bases in the middle match TRBD2. The sequence was obtained from a male donor with ankylosing spondylitis or in good health (not recorded which). The nucleotides read TGCAGTGCATCGGGACTAGCGGATTCCACAGATACGCAGTATTTT. Its protein is CSASGLADSTDTQYF.